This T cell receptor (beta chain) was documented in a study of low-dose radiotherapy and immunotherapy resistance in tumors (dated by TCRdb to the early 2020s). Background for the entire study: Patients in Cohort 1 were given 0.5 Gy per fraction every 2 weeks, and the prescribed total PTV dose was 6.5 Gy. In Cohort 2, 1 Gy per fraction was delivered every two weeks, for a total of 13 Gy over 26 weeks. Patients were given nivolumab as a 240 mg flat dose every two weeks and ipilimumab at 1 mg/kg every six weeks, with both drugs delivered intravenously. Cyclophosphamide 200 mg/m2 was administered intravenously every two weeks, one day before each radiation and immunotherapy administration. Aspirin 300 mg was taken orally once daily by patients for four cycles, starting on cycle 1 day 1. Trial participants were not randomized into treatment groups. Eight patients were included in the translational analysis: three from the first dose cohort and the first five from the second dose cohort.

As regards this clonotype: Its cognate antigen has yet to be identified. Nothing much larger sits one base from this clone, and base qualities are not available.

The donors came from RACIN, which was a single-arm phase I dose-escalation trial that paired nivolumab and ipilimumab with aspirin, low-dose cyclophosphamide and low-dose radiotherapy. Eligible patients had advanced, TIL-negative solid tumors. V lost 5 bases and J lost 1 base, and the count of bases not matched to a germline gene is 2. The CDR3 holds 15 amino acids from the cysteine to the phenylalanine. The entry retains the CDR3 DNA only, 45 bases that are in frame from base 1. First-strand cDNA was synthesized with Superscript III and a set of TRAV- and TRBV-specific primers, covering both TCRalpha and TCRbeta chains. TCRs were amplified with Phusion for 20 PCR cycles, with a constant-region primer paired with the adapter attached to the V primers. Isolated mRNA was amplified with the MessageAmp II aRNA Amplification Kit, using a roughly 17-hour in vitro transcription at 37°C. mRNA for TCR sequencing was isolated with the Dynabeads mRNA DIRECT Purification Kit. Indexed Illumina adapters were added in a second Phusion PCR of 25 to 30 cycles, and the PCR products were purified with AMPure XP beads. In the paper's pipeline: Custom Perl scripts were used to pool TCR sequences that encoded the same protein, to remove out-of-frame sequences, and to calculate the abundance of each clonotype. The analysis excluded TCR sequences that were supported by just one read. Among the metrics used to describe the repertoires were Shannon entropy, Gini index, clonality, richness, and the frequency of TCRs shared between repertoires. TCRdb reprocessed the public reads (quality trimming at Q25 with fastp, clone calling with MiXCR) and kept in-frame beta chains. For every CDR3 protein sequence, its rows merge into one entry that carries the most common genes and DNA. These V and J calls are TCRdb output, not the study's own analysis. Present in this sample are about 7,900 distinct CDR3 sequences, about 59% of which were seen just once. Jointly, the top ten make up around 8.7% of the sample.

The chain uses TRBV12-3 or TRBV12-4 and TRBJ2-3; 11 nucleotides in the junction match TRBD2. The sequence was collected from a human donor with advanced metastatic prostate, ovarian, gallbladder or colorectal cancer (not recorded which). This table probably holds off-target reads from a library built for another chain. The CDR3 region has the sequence CASSKLAGGTDTQYF. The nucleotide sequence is TGTGCCAGCAGTAAACTAGCGGGAGGCACAGATACGCAGTATTTT.